The rows below give T cell receptor beta chains drawn from one sample of a study of OX40 agonist ivuxolimab in advanced cancers. Profiled with immunoSEQ multiplex PCR; TCRdb holds only in-frame clones, not every one. The top ten hold about 0.2% of the sample, which has about 84,000 clones, approximately 89% seen once. The source was CD4+ or CD8+ T cells sorted from blood, collected in a trial of the OX40 agonist ivuxolimab. The receptor source for this set is an adult with an advanced solid tumor such as melanoma, head and neck, liver or kidney cancer. The conserved cysteine and the conserved F or W are not part of the CDR3 here. Fields, in order: D gene, V gene, J gene, clone size, CDR3 protein. The D gene is left open where the match is weak. Clone size is not always given. Where it is, it says once, few, many or a class for expanded clones.

D: -
V: TRBV11-1
J: TRBJ1-5
size: once
CDR3: ASSPTPEQPQH

D: -
V: TRBV6-1
J: TRBJ1-4
size: once
CDR3: ASSKGGNNEKLF

D: TRBD1
V: TRBV10-2
J: TRBJ2-7
size: -
CDR3: ASSRDRGNRDEQY

D: -
V: TRBV5-1
J: TRBJ2-1
size: -
CDR3: ASSVGGSPRWNNEQF

D: -
V: TRBV30
J: TRBJ2-7
size: -
CDR3: AWSVRDPKYDEQY

D: TRBD2
V: TRBV30
J: TRBJ2-2
size: -
CDR3: AWSAPKSSGLAGGLTGELF

D: TRBD1
V: TRBV5-1
J: TRBJ1-1
size: few
CDR3: ASIPTDRGRGTEAF

D: -
V: TRBV6-1
J: TRBJ1-2
size: -
CDR3: ASSGGARGYT

D: -
V: TRBV20-1
J: TRBJ1-1
size: few
CDR3: SARVNTEAF

D: TRBD1
V: TRBV7-9
J: TRBJ2-3
size: once
CDR3: ASSSRGGFADTQY

D: -
V: TRBV5-1
J: TRBJ1-6
size: -
CDR3: ASSLDGRANSPLH

D: TRBD2
V: TRBV2
J: TRBJ2-5
size: -
CDR3: ASSVSGIETQY

D: TRBD1
V: TRBV29-1
J: TRBJ2-3
size: -
CDR3: SVEATGMVTDTQY

D: -
V: TRBV6-5
J: TRBJ1-2
size: -
CDR3: ASSYEARDYGYT

D: TRBD1
V: TRBV19
J: TRBJ1-1
size: -
CDR3: ASSRDRGFEAF

D: -
V: TRBV28
J: TRBJ1-1
size: -
CDR3: ASSAPLQGGSTEAF

D: -
V: TRBV7-3
J: TRBJ2-1
size: -
CDR3: ASSLLPWVGVRNNEQF